This record looks at one TCR beta chain sequence and its context. Its cognate antigen is unknown. The data were taken from a study of early T cells in non-severe SARS-CoV-2 infection. Across the study: The authors sequenced bulk RNA from unsorted whole blood, leaving chains unpaired.

Points from the study as a whole: Anti-spike CD8 specificities were favored by VDJdb matching, whose results missed private and CD4 specificities.

Separate cDNA molecules each had unique molecular identifiers attached to them. TCRdb used MiXCR to reprocess the 5' RACE reads, holding one entry per CDR3 protein. The data hold over 30,000 distinct CDR3 sequences, with about 7.4% observed a single time. Sample: whole blood, taken at baseline. This receptor was taken from an adult who was a healthcare worker with PCR-confirmed SARS-CoV-2 infection or an uninfected control (not recorded which).

CDR3 in DNA: TGTGCCAGCAGCCCAGAGAATTCACCCCTCCACTTT. It codes for CASSPENSPLHF. The chain couples TRBV2 to TRBJ1-6, with D unclear. V was cut by 6 bases and J by 7 bases, with 7 bases left in between. CDR1 SNHLY and CDR2 FYNNEI come from the germline V gene. This CDR3 is built from 12 residues. Full variable domain (rest looked up from reference TRBV2 and TRBJ1-6): EPEVTQTPSHQVTQMGQEVILRCVPISNHLYFYWYRQILGQKVEFLVSFYNNEISEKSEIFDDQFSVERPDGSNFTLKIRSTKLEDSAMYFCASSPENSPLHFGNGTRLTVT.